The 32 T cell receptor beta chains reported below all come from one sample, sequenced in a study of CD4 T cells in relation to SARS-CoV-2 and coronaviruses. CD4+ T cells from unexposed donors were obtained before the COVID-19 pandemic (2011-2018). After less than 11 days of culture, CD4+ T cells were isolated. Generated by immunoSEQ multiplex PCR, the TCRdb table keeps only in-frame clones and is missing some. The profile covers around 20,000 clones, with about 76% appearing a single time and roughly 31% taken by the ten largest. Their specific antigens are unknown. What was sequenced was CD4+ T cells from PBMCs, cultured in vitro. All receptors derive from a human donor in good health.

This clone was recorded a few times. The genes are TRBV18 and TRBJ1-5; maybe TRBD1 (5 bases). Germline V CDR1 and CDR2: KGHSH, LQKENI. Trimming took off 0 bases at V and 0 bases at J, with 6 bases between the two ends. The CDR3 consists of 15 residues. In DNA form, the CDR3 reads TGTGCCAGCTCACCACCGGGGCATAGCAATCAGCCCCAGCATTTT. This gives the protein CASSPPGHSNQPQHF.

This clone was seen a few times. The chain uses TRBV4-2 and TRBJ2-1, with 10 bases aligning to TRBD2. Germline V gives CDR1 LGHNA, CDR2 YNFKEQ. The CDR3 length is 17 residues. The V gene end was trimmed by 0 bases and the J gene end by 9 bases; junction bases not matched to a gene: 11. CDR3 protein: CASSQEGTSALLGEQFF. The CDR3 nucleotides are TGTGCCAGCAGCCAAGAAGGGACTAGCGCCCTTTTGGGTGAGCAGTTCTTC.

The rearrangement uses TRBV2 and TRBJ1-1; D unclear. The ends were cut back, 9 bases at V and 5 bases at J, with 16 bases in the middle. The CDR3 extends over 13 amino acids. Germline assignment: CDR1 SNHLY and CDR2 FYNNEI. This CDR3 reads CARRRGEGTEAFF. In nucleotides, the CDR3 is TGTGCCAGGCGTCGGGGTGAGGGTACTGAAGCTTTCTTT.

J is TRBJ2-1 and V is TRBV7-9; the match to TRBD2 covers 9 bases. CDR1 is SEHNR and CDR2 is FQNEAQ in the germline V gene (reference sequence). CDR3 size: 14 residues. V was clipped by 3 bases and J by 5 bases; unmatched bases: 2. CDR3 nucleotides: TGTGCCAGCAGCTTTAAGCGGGGGGACAATGAGCAGTTCTTC. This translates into CASSFKRGDNEQFF.

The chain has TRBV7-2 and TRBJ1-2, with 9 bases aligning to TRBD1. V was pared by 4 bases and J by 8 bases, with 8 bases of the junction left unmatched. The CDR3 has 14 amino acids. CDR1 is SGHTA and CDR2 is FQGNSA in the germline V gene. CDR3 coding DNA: TGTGCCAGCAGCTCTAGGACAGGGGTTTTCGGCTACACCTTC. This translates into CASSSRTGVFGYTF.

The CDR3 bases are TGTGCCAGCAGTGAGGACAGGGGGAATTCACCCCTCCACTTT. Protein sequence: CASSEDRGNSPLHF. This chain connects TRBV25-1 to TRBJ1-6; TRBD1 matches at 10 bases. Per the germline V gene, CDR1 is MGHDK and CDR2 is SYGVNS. The junction had 0 bases not matched to a gene; V was cut back by 3 bases and J by 7 bases. The CDR3 is 14 residues long.

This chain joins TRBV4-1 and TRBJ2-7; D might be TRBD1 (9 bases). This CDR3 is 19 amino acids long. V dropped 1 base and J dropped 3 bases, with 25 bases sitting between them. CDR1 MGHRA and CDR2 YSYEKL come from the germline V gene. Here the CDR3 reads CASSQVSGGDRDVLYEQYF. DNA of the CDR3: TGCGCCAGCAGCCAAGTATCGGGGGGGGACAGGGATGTTCTCTACGAGCAGTACTTC.

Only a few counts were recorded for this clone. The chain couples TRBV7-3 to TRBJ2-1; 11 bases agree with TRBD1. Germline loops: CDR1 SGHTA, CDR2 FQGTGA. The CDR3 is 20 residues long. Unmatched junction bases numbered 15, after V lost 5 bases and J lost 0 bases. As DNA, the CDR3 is TGTGCCAGCAGCCTCTGGACAGGGGGCGTAGAGACCTACTCCTACAATGAGCAGTTCTTC. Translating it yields CASSLWTGGVETYSYNEQFF.

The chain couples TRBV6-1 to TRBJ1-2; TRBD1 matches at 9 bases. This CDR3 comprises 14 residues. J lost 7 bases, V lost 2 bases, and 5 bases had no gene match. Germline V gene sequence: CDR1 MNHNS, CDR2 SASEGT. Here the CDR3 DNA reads TGTGCCAGCAGTGAAACGGGACAGGGCCGTGGCTACACCTTC. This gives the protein CASSETGQGRGYTF.

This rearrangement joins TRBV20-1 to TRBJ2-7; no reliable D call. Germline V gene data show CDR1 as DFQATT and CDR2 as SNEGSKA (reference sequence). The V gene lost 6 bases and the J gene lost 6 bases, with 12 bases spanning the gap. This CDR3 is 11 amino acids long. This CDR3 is CSAGDTLEQYF. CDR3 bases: TGCAGTGCCGGTGACACCCTCGAGCAGTACTTC.

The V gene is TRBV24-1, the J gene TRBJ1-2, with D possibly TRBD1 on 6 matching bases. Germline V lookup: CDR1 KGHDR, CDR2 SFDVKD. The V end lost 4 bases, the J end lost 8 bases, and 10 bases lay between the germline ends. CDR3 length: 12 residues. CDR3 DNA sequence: TGTGCCACCAGTGACCCCCAGGGGGGCTACACCTTC. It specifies CATSDPQGGYTF.

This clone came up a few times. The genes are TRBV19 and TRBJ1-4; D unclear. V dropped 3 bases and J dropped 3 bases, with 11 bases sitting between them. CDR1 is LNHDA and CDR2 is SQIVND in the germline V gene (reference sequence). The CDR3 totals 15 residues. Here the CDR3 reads CASSMGGYPNEKLFF. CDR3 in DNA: TGTGCCAGTAGTATGGGAGGGTATCCTAATGAAAAACTGTTTTTT.

The CDR3 sequence is CSVEDESTRGNYEQYF. In DNA, the CDR3 is TGCAGCGTTGAAGACGAGTCGACTCGAGGAAACTACGAGCAGTACTTC. The V gene is TRBV29-1, the J gene TRBJ2-7; D uncertain. V was pared by 0 bases and J by 3 bases, with 18 bases between. Germline CDR1 and CDR2: SQVTM and ANQGSEA. The CDR3 sequence is 16 residues long.

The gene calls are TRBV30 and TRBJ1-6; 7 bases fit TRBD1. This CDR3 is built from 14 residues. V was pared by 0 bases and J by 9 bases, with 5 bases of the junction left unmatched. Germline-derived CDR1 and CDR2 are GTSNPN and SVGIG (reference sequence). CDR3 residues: CAWSVTSGGSPLHF. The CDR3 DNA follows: TGTGCCTGGAGTGTGACTTCAGGGGGTTCACCCCTCCACTTT.

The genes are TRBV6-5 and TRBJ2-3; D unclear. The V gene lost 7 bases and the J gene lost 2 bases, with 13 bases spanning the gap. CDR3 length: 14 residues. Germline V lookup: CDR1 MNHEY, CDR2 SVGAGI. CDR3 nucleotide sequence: TGTGCCAGCACCTCGTTGGCCTTCACAGATACGCAGTATTTT. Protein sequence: CASTSLAFTDTQYF.

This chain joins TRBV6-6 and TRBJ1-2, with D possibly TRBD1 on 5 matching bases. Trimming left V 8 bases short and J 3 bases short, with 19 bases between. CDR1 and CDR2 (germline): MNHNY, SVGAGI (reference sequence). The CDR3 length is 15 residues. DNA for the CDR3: TGTGCCAGCCACCGGCGGCTGCAGGGCGACTATGGCTACACCTTC. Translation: CASHRRLQGDYGYTF.

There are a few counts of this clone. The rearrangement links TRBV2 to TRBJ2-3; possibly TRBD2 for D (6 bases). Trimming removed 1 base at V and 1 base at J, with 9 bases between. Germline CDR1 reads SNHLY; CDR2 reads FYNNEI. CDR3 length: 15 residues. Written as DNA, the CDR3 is TGTGCCAGCAGTGAAGGAAGGAGGGGCACAGATACGCAGTATTTT. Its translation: CASSEGRRGTDTQYF.

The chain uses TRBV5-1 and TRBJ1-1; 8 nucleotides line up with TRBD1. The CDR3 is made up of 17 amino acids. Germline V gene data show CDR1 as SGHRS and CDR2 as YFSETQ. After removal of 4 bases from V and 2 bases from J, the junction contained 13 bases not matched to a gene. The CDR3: CASSPKENRGTNTEAFF. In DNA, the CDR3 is TGCGCCAGCAGCCCAAAAGAAAACAGGGGGACCAACACTGAAGCTTTCTTT. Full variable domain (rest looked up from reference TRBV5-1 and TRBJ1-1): KAGVTQTPRYLIKTRGQQVTLSCSPISGHRSVSWYQQTPGQGLQFLFEYFSETQRNKGNFPGRFSGRQFSNSRSEMNVSTLELGDSALYLCASSPKENRGTNTEAFFGQGTRLTVV.

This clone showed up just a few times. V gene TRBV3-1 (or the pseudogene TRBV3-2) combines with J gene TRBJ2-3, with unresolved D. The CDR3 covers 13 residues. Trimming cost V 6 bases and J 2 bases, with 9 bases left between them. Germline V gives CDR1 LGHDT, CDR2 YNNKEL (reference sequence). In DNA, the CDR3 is TGTGCCAGCAGATTCGGACCCACAGATACGCAGTATTTT. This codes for CASRFGPTDTQYF.

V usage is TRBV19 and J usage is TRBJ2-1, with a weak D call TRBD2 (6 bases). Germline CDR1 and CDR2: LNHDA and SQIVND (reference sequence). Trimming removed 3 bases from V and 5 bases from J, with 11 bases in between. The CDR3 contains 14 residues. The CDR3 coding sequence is TGTGCCAGTAGTATTGAGGGAGGTCACAATGAGCAGTTCTTC. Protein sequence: CASSIEGGHNEQFF.

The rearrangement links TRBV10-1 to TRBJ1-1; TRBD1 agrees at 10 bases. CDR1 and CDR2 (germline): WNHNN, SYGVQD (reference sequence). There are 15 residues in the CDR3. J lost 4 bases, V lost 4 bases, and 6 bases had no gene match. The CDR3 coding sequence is TGCGCCAGCAGTGGGGACAGGGGACGTAGCACTGAAGCTTTCTTT. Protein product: CASSGDRGRSTEAFF.

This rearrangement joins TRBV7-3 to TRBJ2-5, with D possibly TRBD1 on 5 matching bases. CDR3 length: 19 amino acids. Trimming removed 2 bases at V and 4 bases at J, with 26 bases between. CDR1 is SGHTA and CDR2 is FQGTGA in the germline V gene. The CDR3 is CASSLLPRVRTINPETQYF. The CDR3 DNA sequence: TGTGCCAGCAGCTTACTCCCCCGCGTTCGGACAATCAACCCAGAGACCCAGTACTTC.

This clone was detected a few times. The CDR3 sequence: CASSFPGASGINEQFF. As DNA, the CDR3 is TGTGCCAGCAGCTTCCCCGGGGCTAGCGGGATTAATGAGCAGTTCTTC. The gene calls are TRBV5-4 and TRBJ2-1; 9 bases fit TRBD2. The J segment lost 7 bases and the V segment lost 2 bases, leaving 10 bases of the junction unmatched. The length of the CDR3 is 16 residues. Germline CDR1 reads SGHNT; CDR2 reads YYREEE (reference sequence). Based on the CDR3 plus reference TRBV5-4 and TRBJ2-1, the full variable domain is ETGVTQSPTHLIKTRGQQVTLRCSSQSGHNTVSWYQQALGQGPQFIFQYYREEENGRGNFPPRFSGLQFPNYSSELNVNALELDDSALYLCASSFPGASGINEQFFGPGTRLTVL.

CDR3 sequence (DNA): TGTGCCAGTACTAGGGACGGAAGTAACATTCAGTACTTC. It yields the protein CASTRDGSNIQYF. The rearrangement uses TRBV27 and TRBJ2-4; D could derive from TRBD1 or TRBD2 (5 bases each). Per germline, CDR1 MNHEY and CDR2 SMNVEV (reference sequence). V was cut by 9 bases and J by 7 bases, with 16 bases left in between. There are 13 residues in the CDR3.

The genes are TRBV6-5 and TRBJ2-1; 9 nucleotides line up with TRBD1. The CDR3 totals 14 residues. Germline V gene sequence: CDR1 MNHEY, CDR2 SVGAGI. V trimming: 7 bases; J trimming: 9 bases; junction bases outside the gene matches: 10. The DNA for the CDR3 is TGTGCCAGCAACCTGGGACAGGGAGTAGGTGAGCAGTTCTTC. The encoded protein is CASNLGQGVGEQFF.

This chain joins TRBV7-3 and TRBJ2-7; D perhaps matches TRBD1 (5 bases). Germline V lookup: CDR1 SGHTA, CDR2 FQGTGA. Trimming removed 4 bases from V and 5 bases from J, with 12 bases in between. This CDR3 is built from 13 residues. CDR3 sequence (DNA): TGTGCCAGCAGCTCCAGGGTTGTCGACGAGCAGTACTTC. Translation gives CASSSRVVDEQYF.

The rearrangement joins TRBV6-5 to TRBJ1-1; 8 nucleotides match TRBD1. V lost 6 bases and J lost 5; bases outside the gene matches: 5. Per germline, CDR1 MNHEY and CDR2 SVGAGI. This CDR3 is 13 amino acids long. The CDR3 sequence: CASSATGGTEAFF. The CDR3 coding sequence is TGTGCCAGCAGCGCAACAGGGGGAACTGAAGCTTTCTTT.

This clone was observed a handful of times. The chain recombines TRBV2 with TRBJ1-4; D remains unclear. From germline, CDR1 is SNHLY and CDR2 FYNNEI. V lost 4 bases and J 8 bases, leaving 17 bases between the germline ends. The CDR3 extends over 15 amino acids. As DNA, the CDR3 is TGTGCCAGCAGTGGTCTCGCGGGTTTACCGGAAAAACTGTTTTTT. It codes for CASSGLAGLPEKLFF.

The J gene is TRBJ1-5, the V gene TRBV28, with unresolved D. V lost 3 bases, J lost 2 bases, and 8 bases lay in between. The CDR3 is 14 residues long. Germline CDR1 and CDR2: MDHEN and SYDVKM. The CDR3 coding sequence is TGTGCCAGCAGTTTCGGGTATGGCAATCAGCCCCAGCATTTT. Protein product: CASSFGYGNQPQHF.

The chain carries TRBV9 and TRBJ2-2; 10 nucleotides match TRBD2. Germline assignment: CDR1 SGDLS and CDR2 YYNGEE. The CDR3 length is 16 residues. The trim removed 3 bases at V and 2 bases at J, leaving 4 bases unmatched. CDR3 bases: TGTGCCAGCAGCGGCAGCGGGAGGGCCAACACCGGGGAGCTGTTTTTT. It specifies CASSGSGRANTGELFF.

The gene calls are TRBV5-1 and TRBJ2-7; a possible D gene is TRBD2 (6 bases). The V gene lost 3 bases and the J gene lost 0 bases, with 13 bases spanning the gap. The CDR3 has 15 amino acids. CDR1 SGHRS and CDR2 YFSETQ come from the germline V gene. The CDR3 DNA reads TGCGCCAGCAGCTACCAACGGGAGAGCTCCTACGAGCAGTACTTC. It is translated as CASSYQRESSYEQYF.

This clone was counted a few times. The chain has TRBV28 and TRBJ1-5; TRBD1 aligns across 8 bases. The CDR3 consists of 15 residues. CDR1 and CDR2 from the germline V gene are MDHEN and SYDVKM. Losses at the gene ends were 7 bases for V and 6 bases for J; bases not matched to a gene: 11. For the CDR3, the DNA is TGTGCCAGCACTCGACAGGGGCACGTCGGTCAGCCCCAGCATTTT. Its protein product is CASTRQGHVGQPQHF.